Below, 3 T cell receptor beta chains from the same sample are listed, as sequenced in a study of T cells in localized non-small cell lung cancer. Clones were sequenced by immunoSEQ multiplex PCR, and TCRdb holds only the in-frame ones, with some missing. The sample contains 20,000 to 25,000 clones, around 88% of which appear only once. The sample was peripheral blood, taken before any cancer treatment. These receptor sequences come from a male donor aged 60 or over with stage II squamous cell lung carcinoma.

CDR3 region: CASSFTGTGDYEQYF. DNA of the CDR3: TGTGCCAGCAGTTTTACCGGGACAGGGGACTACGAGCAGTACTTC. The chain is built from TRBV11-3 and TRBJ2-7; 10 nucleotides match TRBD1. The CDR3 totals 15 residues. V shed 6 bases and J 3 bases; nucleotides not matched to a gene: 8. CDR1 is SGHNT, CDR2 YENEEA, per germline.

The V and J genes are TRBV19 and TRBJ1-5; no firm D call. Germline V gene lookup returns CDR1 LNHDA and CDR2 SQIVND (reference sequence). The germline V and J ends were trimmed by 10 bases and 2 bases, with 12 bases remaining between them. CDR3 length equals 13 residues. CDR3 loop: CANSGSRNQPQHF. CDR3 DNA sequence: TGTGCCAATTCCGGGAGTCGCAATCAGCCCCAGCATTTT.

This clone was detected a few times. The chain links TRBV18 to TRBJ2-1; D is uncertain. Germline values: CDR1 KGHSH, CDR2 LQKENI. V gave up 4 bases and J gave up 5 bases, with 6 bases separating them. CDR3 size: 12 residues. The CDR3 protein is CASSHPDNEQFF. The CDR3 bases are TGTGCCAGCTCACACCCCGACAATGAGCAGTTCTTC.